One and the same sample provided the 24 T cell receptor beta chains below, sequenced in a study of cytomegalovirus exposure and HLA in healthy donors. The PCR contained 60 Vbeta and 13 Jbeta primers. The protocol was immunoSEQ multiplex PCR, while the TCRdb copy is restricted to in-frame clones and leaves out a portion. The sample consists of 55,000 to 80,000 clones, approximately 74% of them appearing once. The sample comprised PBMCs. The receptors come from a woman in her twenties or thirties in good health and CMV-seropositive.

This chain connects TRBV28 to TRBJ2-3; D remains unclear. Germline CDR1 reads MDHEN; CDR2 reads SYDVKM. This CDR3 is 14 amino acids long. Trimming removed 3 bases from V and 3 bases from J, with 10 bases in between. Here the CDR3 DNA reads TGTGCCAGCAGTTTCCCGGGTAGGACAGATACGCAGTATTTT. This gives the protein CASSFPGRTDTQYF.

The chain recombines TRBV13 with TRBJ1-1; 8 bases align to TRBD1. The CDR3 spans 15 residues. Germline-derived CDR1 and CDR2 are PRHDT and FYEKMQ (reference sequence). V trimming: 5 bases; J trimming: 5 bases; junction bases outside the gene matches: 10. The CDR3 sequence is CASSVGQEVRTEAFF. The CDR3 nucleotides are TGTGCCAGCAGCGTGGGACAGGAAGTAAGGACTGAAGCTTTCTTT.

The chain couples TRBV29-1 to TRBJ2-1; 8 bases match TRBD2. The CDR3 is 14 residues long. V lost 2 bases, J lost 8 bases, and 8 bases stayed unmatched. Germline CDR1 and CDR2: SQVTM and ANQGSEA. The CDR3 DNA reads TGCAGCGTTGAACTCCGGCGAGCGGGAGATGAGCAGTTCTTC. Translated: CSVELRRAGDEQFF.

The chain links TRBV7-9 to TRBJ2-7; D may be TRBD2 (5 bases). With 1 base removed from V and 7 bases from J, the gap between germline ends came to 17 bases. The CDR3 covers 15 residues. Germline V gene data show CDR1 as SEHNR and CDR2 as FQNEAQ (reference sequence). For the CDR3, the DNA is TGTGCCAGCAGCTTAGGGACCGGGCCCTCGGGGGAGCAGTACTTC. Protein: CASSLGTGPSGEQYF.

V is TRBV5-4 and J is TRBJ1-3, with 7 nucleotides matching TRBD1. The germline gives CDR1 SGHNT, CDR2 YYREEE (reference sequence). CDR3 length: 15 amino acids. V was pared by 4 bases and J by 0 bases, with 4 bases of the junction left unmatched. The CDR3 protein is CASSRGTDSGNTIYF. In nucleotides, the CDR3 is TGTGCCAGCAGCAGGGGGACAGACTCTGGAAACACCATATATTTT.

The chain links TRBV6-5 to TRBJ2-5, with TRBD2 identical over 7 bases. The CDR3 loop spans 13 amino acids. J gave up 7 bases and V 10 bases, and 12 bases lay outside the gene matches. Germline CDR1 reads MNHEY; CDR2 reads SVGAGI. The CDR3 spells CATLSGVIPTQYF. CDR3 DNA: TGTGCCACCTTGAGCGGGGTTATCCCGACCCAGTACTTC.

The J gene is TRBJ1-1, the V gene TRBV10-3; D gene uncertain. Deletions cut 10 bases from V and 1 base from J, with 7 bases between. The CDR3 sequence is 11 residues long. Germline loops: CDR1 ENHRY, CDR2 SYGVKD. CDR3 amino acids: CATARNTEAFF. The CDR3 region has the DNA TGTGCCACCGCGAGGAACACTGAAGCTTTCTTT.

This clone is a singleton in its sample. The chain carries TRBV6-5 and TRBJ1-1; D is uncertain. This CDR3 has 13 amino acids. V lost 3 bases, J lost 1 base, and 6 bases lay in between. CDR1 MNHEY and CDR2 SVGAGI come from the germline V gene. The CDR3 here is CASSYRGNTEAFF. CDR3 nucleotides: TGTGCCAGCAGTTATCGGGGGAACACTGAAGCTTTCTTT.

This clone was counted only a few times. The chain combines TRBV7-8 with TRBJ1-2; 7 bases map to TRBD1. Germline values: CDR1 SGHVS, CDR2 FQNEAQ. The CDR3 loop spans 16 amino acids. V shed 2 bases and J 1 base; nucleotides not matched to a gene: 7. Here the CDR3 reads CASSLFGTDFNYGYTF. DNA of the CDR3: TGTGCCAGCAGCTTATTCGGGACAGATTTTAACTATGGCTACACCTTC.

This clone was found once. J is TRBJ2-3 and V is TRBV30; 7 bases align to TRBD2. Trimming removed 2 bases from V and 4 bases from J; junction bases left unmatched: 6. The germline gives CDR1 GTSNPN, CDR2 SVGIG (reference sequence). This CDR3 spans 14 amino acids. The CDR3 is CAWSLGTNADTQYF. The DNA for the CDR3 is TGTGCCTGGAGTTTGGGGACTAATGCAGATACGCAGTATTTT. The entire variable domain, with the rest obtained from reference TRBV30 and TRBJ2-3, is as follows: SQTIHQWPATLVQPVGSPLSLECTVEGTSNPNLYWYRQAAGRGLQLLFYSVGIGQISSEVPQNLSASRPQDRQFILSSKKLLLSDSGFYLCAWSLGTNADTQYFGPGTRLTVL.

The chain combines TRBV4-1 with TRBJ1-3; no clear D gene. The CDR3 runs to 17 residues. Trimming removed 0 bases at V and 2 bases at J, with 14 bases between. The V gene's germline CDR1 is MGHRA and CDR2 YSYEKL. CDR3 DNA sequence: TGCGCCAGCAGCCAAGATATTAGCCTCCAGACTGGAAACACCATATATTTT. Encoded protein: CASSQDISLQTGNTIYF.

As regards this clone: The junction differs from germline at one of its ends, possibly a read error. The chain links TRBV7-9 to TRBJ1-2, with D possibly being TRBD1 (6 bases). CDR3 length equals 17 residues. Germline CDR1 SEHNR, CDR2 FQNEAQ (reference sequence). The CDR3 sequence is CSSSLRGGHGGSYGYTF. The DNA of the CDR3 is TGTTCCAGCAGCTTAAGGGGGGGTCATGGGGGCTCCTATGGCTACACCTTC.

The chain carries TRBV19 and TRBJ1-1; a possible D gene is TRBD1 (5 bases). V dropped 8 bases and J dropped 4 bases, with 11 bases sitting between them. The CDR3 extends over 12 amino acids. Looked up from germline, CDR1 is LNHDA and CDR2 is SQIVND (reference sequence). CDR3 in amino acids: CASRQGATEAFF. The DNA of the CDR3 is TGTGCCAGTCGCCAAGGGGCCACTGAAGCTTTCTTT. The full variable domain, rest sourced from reference TRBV19 and TRBJ1-1, is DGGITQSPKYLFRKEGQNVTLSCEQNLNHDAMYWYRQDPGQGLRLIYYSQIVNDFQKGDIAEGYSVSREKKESFPLTVTSAQKNPTAFYLCASRQGATEAFFGQGTRLTVV.

This clone showed up just a few times. The gene calls are TRBV15 and TRBJ2-7, with TRBD2 identical over 9 bases. Germline assignment: CDR1 LNHNV and CDR2 YYDKDF (reference sequence). Losses at the gene ends were 4 bases for V and 0 bases for J; bases not matched to a gene: 4. The CDR3 runs to 15 residues. The CDR3 DNA is TGTGCCACCAGCAAACCGACTAGCGGCTCCTACGAGCAGTACTTC. The encoded protein is CATSKPTSGSYEQYF.

This clone was seen more than once but under ten times. The gene calls are TRBV5-5 and TRBJ2-7; the match to TRBD1 covers 11 bases. This CDR3 is 15 amino acids long. Unmatched junction bases numbered 6, after V lost 3 bases and J lost 4 bases. Germline CDR1 and CDR2: SGHKS and YYEKEE (reference sequence). In nucleotides, the CDR3 is TGTGCCAGCAGCTCCTTACGGGACAGGGGGTACGAGCAGTACTTC. This encodes CASSSLRDRGYEQYF. Full variable domain (outside the CDR3, taken from reference TRBV5-5 and TRBJ2-7): DAGVTQSPTHLIKTRGQQVTLRCSPISGHKSVSWYQQVLGQGPQFIFQYYEKEERGRGNFPDRFSARQFPNYSSELNVNALLLGDSALYLCASSSLRDRGYEQYFGPGTRLTVT.

This clone was found once. The rearrangement uses TRBV7-9 and TRBJ1-1; D call uncertain. CDR1 is SEHNR, CDR2 FQNEAQ, per germline (reference sequence). With 5 bases removed from V and 0 bases from J, the gap between germline ends came to 13 bases. The CDR3 runs to 15 residues. CDR3 sequence: CASSQYPDLNTEAFF. CDR3 nucleotides: TGTGCCAGCAGCCAGTACCCAGATTTGAACACTGAAGCTTTCTTT.

The sample holds a few counts of this clone. This chain uses TRBV7-9 with TRBJ1-2, with a weak D call TRBD1 (5 bases). Trimming pared 0 bases from V and 1 base from J, leaving 6 bases between. This CDR3 contains 14 residues. From germline, CDR1 is SEHNR and CDR2 FQNEAQ (reference sequence). The CDR3 DNA follows: TGTGCCAGCAGCTTAGCGCAGGGTAACTATGGCTACACCTTC. Translating gives CASSLAQGNYGYTF.

The chain is built from TRBV28 and TRBJ1-2; 7 positions match TRBD1. CDR1 MDHEN and CDR2 SYDVKM come from the germline V gene. This CDR3 region has 14 residues. The ends lost 4 bases at V and 7 bases at J; junction bases unmatched: 9. The CDR3 region is CASSSTDRDTGYTF. CDR3 bases: TGTGCCAGCAGTTCGACCGACAGGGACACTGGCTACACCTTC.

The rearrangement links TRBV28 to TRBJ1-1; no reliable D call. This CDR3 has 12 amino acids. Germline V gives CDR1 MDHEN, CDR2 SYDVKM. The V gene lost 0 bases and the J gene lost 9 bases, with 8 bases spanning the gap. This CDR3 reads CASSLWGGKAFF. In DNA form, the CDR3 reads TGTGCCAGCAGTTTATGGGGAGGGAAAGCTTTCTTT.

The V and J genes are TRBV20-1 and TRBJ2-1; D not certain. Germline CDR1 reads DFQATT; CDR2 reads SNEGSKA (reference sequence). The CDR3 sequence is 11 residues long. V was cut by 0 bases and J by 7 bases, with 4 bases left in between. The CDR3 sequence is CSARDPNEQFF. CDR3 nucleotides: TGCAGTGCTAGAGATCCTAATGAGCAGTTCTTC.

This clone showed up just a few times. CDR3 protein: CASSLSAGWEWEKLFF. In DNA form, the CDR3 reads TGTGCCAGCAGCTTAAGTGCAGGGTGGGAATGGGAAAAACTGTTTTTT. This chain links TRBV7-8 with TRBJ1-4; possible D gene TRBD1, 5 bases. The V end lost 2 bases, the J end lost 8 bases, and 18 bases lay between the germline ends. Germline V CDR1 and CDR2: SGHVS, FQNEAQ. The CDR3 totals 16 residues. Full variable domain (outside the CDR3, taken from reference TRBV7-8 and TRBJ1-4): GAGVSQSPRYKVAKRGQDVALRCDPISGHVSLFWYQQALGQGPEFLTYFQNEAQLDKSGLPSDRFFAERPEGSVSTLKIQRTQQEDSAVYLCASSLSAGWEWEKLFFGSGTQLSVL.

The chain joins TRBV2 to TRBJ1-5; D is perhaps TRBD1 (6 bases). V was trimmed by 6 bases and J by 5 bases, leaving 17 bases between them. The CDR3 consists of 15 residues. Germline loops: CDR1 SNHLY, CDR2 FYNNEI. This chain's CDR3 is CASRAGTRVDQPQHF. The CDR3 nucleotides read TGTGCCAGCAGGGCCGGGACACGGGTTGATCAGCCCCAGCATTTT.

The J gene is TRBJ1-5, the V gene TRBV4-1; D remains ambiguous. Per germline, CDR1 MGHRA and CDR2 YSYEKL. This CDR3 spans 17 amino acids. The V gene lost 0 bases and the J gene lost 0 bases, with 12 bases spanning the gap. The CDR3 region is CASSQDSGGISNQPQHF. The CDR3 nucleotides are TGCGCCAGCAGCCAAGATAGCGGCGGGATTAGCAATCAGCCCCAGCATTTT.

This clone has just one count. The chain carries TRBV4-2 and TRBJ1-1; 9 bases line up with TRBD1. V lost 5 bases, J lost 2 bases, and 12 bases stayed unmatched. This CDR3 region has 17 residues. The V gene's germline CDR1 is LGHNA and CDR2 YNFKEQ. In DNA form, the CDR3 reads TGTGCCAGCAGCGCCCAACAGGGGGCATTTGTAAACACTGAAGCTTTCTTT. Encoded protein: CASSAQQGAFVNTEAFF.